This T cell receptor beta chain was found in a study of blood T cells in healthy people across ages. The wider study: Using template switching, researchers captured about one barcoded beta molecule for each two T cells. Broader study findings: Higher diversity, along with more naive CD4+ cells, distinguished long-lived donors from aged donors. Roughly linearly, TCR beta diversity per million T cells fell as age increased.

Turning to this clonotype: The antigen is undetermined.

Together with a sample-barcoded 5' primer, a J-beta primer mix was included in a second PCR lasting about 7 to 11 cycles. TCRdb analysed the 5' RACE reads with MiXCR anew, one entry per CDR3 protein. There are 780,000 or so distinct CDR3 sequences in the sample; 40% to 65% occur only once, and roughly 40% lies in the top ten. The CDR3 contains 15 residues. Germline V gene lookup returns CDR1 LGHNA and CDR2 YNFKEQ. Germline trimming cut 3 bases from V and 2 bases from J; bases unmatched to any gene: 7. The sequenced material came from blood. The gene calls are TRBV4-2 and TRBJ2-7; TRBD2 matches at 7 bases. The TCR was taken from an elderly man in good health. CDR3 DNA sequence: TGTGCCAGCAGCCACCGGGGGGAGGGAGCCTACGAGCAGTACTTC. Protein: CASSHRGEGAYEQYF.